Listed below are T cell receptor beta chains from one sample, sequenced in a study of regulatory T cells in long-lasting Graves disease. TCRdb passed the multiplex PCR reads through MiXCR, listing each CDR3 protein once. The sample has about 220,000 distinct CDR3 sequences, roughly a fifth seen once; the top ten hold over 9.5%. Separately, the same data were catalogued under a study of T cells in Graves' hyperthyroidism and ophthalmopathy.

Specimen: peripheral blood mononuclear cells (PBMCs), collected at new diagnosis, from a patient treated with antithyroid drugs. All receptors derive from a woman between 25 and 40 years old with Graves disease. Each CDR3 is given without its conserved first and last residue.

TRBV20-1 | SARDGGNSNYGYT
TRBV6-1 | ASSRTGYTDTQY
TRBV5-1 | ASSLKRETQY
TRBV24-1 | ATSDRGYYGYT
TRBV2 | ASSLGGLAGGETQY
TRBV6-5 | ASSCSGGSSYEQY
TRBV19 | ASRWGHYTDTQY
TRBV19 | ASILAGGTEAF
TRBV20-1 | SARAGRGNTEAF
TRBV5-1 | ASSAQSALNTEAF
TRBV13 | ASSLRTDRGANYGYT
TRBV7-8 | ASSAQGPGMNTEAF
TRBV6-1 | ASSGRSGGMLNEQF
TRBV18 | ASSLAGVGYMNTEAF
TRBV5-1 | ASSRTGTGMNEQY
TRBV6-5 | ASSLKSGYNEQF
TRBV10-3 | AISVDSNEQF
TRBV28 | ASNLGPGAGYEQY
TRBV27 | ASSSSQNTEAF
TRBV30 | AWSSGRADTQY
TRBV11-2 | ASSPGTGGETQY
TRBV19 | ASIKGQTYTEAF
TRBV11-2 | ASSPFGRETQY
TRBV3-1 | ASSQESGNGYT
TRBV9 | ASSITGARGYT
TRBV11-2 | ASSFLGNEQF
TRBV6-1 | ASIPLGGTEAF
TRBV27 | ASGSLAGETQY
TRBV9 | ASSVNFEGVLGTEAF
TRBV19 | ASSMGSDPNTEAF
TRBV30 | AWTYPGDRTEAF
TRBV19 | ASTRSARLNTEAF
TRBV20-1 | SASRQSSNQPQH
TRBV19 | ASSYPAGNNEQF
TRBV5-1 | ASSPTWGLNTEAF
TRBV28 | ASSFRETQY
TRBV15 | ATSREYEEQF
TRBV27 | ASRYAGNTDTQY